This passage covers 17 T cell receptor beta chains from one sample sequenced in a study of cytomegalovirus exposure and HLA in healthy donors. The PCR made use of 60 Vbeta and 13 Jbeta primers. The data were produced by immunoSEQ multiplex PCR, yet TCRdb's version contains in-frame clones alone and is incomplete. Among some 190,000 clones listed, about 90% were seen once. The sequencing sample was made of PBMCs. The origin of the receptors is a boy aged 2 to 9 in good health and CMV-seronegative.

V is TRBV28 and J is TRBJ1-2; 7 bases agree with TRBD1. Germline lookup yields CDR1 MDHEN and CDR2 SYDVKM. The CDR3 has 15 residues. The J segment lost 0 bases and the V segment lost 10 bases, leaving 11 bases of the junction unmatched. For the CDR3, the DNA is TGTGCCACCCTAATTTTGGACAGGACTAACTATGGCTACACCTTC. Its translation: CATLILDRTNYGYTF.

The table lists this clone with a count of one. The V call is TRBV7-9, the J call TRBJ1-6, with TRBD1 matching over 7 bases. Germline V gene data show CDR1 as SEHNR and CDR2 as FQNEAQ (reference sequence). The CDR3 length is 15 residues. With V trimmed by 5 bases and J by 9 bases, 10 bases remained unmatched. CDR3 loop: CASSQRQGIGSPLHF. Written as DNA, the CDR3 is TGTGCCAGCAGCCAACGACAGGGTATTGGTTCACCCCTCCACTTT.

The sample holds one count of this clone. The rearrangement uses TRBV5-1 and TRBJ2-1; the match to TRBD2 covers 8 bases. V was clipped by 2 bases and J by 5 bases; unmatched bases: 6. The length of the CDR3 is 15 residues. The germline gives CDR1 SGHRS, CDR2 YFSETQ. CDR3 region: CASSFEAGVHNEQFF. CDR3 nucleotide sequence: TGCGCCAGCAGCTTCGAAGCGGGAGTACACAATGAGCAGTTCTTC.

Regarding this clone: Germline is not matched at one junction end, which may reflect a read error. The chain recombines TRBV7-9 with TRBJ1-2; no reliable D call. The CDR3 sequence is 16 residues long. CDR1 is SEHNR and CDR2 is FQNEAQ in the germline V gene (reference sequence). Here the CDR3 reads CSSSLGGFEGNYGYTF. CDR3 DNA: TGTTCCAGCAGCTTAGGTGGCTTCGAGGGCAACTATGGCTACACCTTC.

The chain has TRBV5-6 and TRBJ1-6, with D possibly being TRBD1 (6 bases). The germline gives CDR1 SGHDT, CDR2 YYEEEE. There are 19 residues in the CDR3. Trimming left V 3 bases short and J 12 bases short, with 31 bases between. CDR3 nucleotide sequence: TGTGCCAGCAGCTCTCCAGCGGAGCCGGGGGGACACCTTTGGGTACCCCTCCACTTT. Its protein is CASSSPAEPGGHLWVPLHF.

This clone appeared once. The CDR3 loop is CASSPGQGAFAEAFF. The CDR3 region has the DNA TGTGCCAGTAGTCCGGGACAGGGGGCTTTCGCTGAAGCTTTCTTT. This chain connects TRBV19 to TRBJ1-1, with 12 bases aligning to TRBD1. CDR3 length equals 15 residues. The ends lost 5 bases at V and 6 bases at J; junction bases unmatched: 7. Germline values: CDR1 LNHDA, CDR2 SQIVND (reference sequence).

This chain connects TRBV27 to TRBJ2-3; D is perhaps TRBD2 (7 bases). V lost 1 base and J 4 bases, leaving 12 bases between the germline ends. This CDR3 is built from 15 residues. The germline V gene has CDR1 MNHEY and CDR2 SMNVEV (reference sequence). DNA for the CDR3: TGTGCCAGCAGTTTATTCGCGGGGGCATCAGATACGCAGTATTTT. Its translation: CASSLFAGASDTQYF.

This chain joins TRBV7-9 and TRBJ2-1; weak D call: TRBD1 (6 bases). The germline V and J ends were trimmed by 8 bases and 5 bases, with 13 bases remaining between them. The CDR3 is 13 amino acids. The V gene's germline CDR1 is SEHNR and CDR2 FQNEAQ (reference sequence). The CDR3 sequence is CASGIDRNNEQFF. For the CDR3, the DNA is TGTGCCAGCGGAATCGACAGGAACAATGAGCAGTTCTTC.

CDR3 protein: CAWSVSGTSNQPQHF. The CDR3 bases are TGTGCCTGGAGTGTTTCCGGGACAAGCAATCAGCCCCAGCATTTT. The chain couples TRBV30 to TRBJ1-5, with D possibly being TRBD1 (6 bases). Germline V gives CDR1 GTSNPN, CDR2 SVGIG (reference sequence). The CDR3 sequence is 15 residues long. Trimming took off 0 bases at V and 1 base at J, with 10 bases between the two ends.

CDR3 coding DNA: TGTGCCAGCAGCCCGGGGGGGGGCGGAAGGGCTTTCTTT. Translation: CASSPGGGGRAFF. The chain recombines TRBV5-4 with TRBJ1-1, with TRBD1 as a possible D gene (6 bases). The ends were cut back, 4 bases at V and 11 bases at J, with 18 bases in the middle. Looked up from germline, CDR1 is SGHNT and CDR2 is YYREEE (reference sequence). The CDR3 is 13 residues long.

CDR3 DNA sequence: TGTGCCAGCAGTAAAGGGCCGTCCCGCTACACCTTC. Its translation: CASSKGPSRYTF. The chain carries TRBV2 and TRBJ1-2; D gene uncertain. The germline CDR1 and CDR2 sequences are SNHLY and FYNNEI. The ends were cut back, 5 bases at V and 9 bases at J, with 13 bases in the middle. The CDR3 spans 12 residues.

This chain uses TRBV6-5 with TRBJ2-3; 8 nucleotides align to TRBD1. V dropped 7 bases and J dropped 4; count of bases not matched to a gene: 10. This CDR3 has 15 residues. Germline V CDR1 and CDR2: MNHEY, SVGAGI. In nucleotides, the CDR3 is TGTGCCAGCAAAAGGTGCAGGGGGCTCGCAGATACGCAGTATTTT. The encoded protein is CASKRCRGLADTQYF.

The chain's CDR3 is CASSLNPDRADFIKNTEAFF. DNA of the CDR3: TGTGCCAGCAGCCTCAATCCGGACAGGGCGGATTTCATTAAGAACACTGAAGCTTTCTTT. V usage is TRBV9 and J usage is TRBJ1-1; TRBD1 aligns across 8 bases. This CDR3 is 20 amino acids long. J was trimmed by 1 base and V by 4 bases; bases with no gene match: 21. Germline assignment: CDR1 SGDLS and CDR2 YYNGEE. Looking up the rest from reference TRBV9 and TRBJ1-1 gives the full variable domain: DSGVTQTPKHLITATGQRVTLRCSPRSGDLSVYWYQQSLDQGLQFLIQYYNGEERAKGNILERFSAQQFPDLHSELNLSSLELGDSALYFCASSLNPDRADFIKNTEAFFGQGTRLTVV.

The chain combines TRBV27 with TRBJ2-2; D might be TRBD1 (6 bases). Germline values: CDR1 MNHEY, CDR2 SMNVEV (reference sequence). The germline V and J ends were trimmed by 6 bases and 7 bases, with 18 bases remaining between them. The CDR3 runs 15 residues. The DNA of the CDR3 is TGTGCCAGCAGAACTTCCGGGACAATAGACGGGGAGCTGTTTTTT. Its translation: CASRTSGTIDGELFF.

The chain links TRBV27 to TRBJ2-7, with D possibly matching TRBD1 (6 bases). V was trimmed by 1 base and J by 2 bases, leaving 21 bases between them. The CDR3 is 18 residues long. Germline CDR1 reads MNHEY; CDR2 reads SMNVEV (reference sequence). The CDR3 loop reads CASSLLGESWGQAYEQYF. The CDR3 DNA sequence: TGTGCCAGCAGTTTATTAGGGGAATCATGGGGGCAAGCCTACGAGCAGTACTTC.

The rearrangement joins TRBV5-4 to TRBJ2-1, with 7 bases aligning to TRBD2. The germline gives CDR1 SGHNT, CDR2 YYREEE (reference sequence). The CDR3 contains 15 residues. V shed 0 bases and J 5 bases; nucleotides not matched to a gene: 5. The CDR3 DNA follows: TGTGCCAGCAGCTTGGGGGGGACTACTGACAATGAGCAGTTCTTC. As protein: CASSLGGTTDNEQFF.

The CDR3 nucleotides are TGTGCCACGCTGTACAGGACAAGGAATCACTACGAGCAGTACTTC. It yields the protein CATLYRTRNHYEQYF. The rearrangement links TRBV28 to TRBJ2-7; the D gene is possibly TRBD1 (5 bases). The germline CDR1 and CDR2 sequences are MDHEN and SYDVKM. V lost 10 bases to trimming and J lost 3 bases, with 22 bases between them. The CDR3 extends over 15 amino acids.